These T cell receptor beta chains were read from a single sample in a study of T cells in Graves' hyperthyroidism and ophthalmopathy. MiXCR, run by TCRdb on the multiplex PCR reads, gives a single entry per CDR3 protein. The sample has about 480,000 distinct CDR3 sequences, 22% seen once; the top ten hold about 49%. The sequencing sample was made of blood. These receptor sequences come from a woman aged 70-85 years with Graves' ophthalmopathy. The CDR3 runs from the conserved cysteine through the conserved F or W. D genes are given only for firm matches. The listing skips clone size in some rows; elsewhere it reads once, few, many or a size class.

TRBD1	TRBV20-1	TRBJ1-5	NA	TGCAGTGCTTGGACAGGGGAGGCTCAGCCCCAGCATTTT	CSAWTGEAQPQHF
TRBD1	TRBV20-1	TRBJ1-2	NA	TGCAGTGCTAGGGGACAGGGGGCATGGGGGAATGATGGCTACACCTTC	CSARGQGAWGNDGYTF
NA	TRBV12-3/TRBV12-4	TRBJ1-1	many	TGTGCCAGCCTGCGCAGGGCGTACACTGAAGCTTTCTTT	CASLRRAYTEAFF
TRBD2	TRBV7-9	TRBJ2-7	few	TGTGCCAGCAGCCATGCCGGTAGCGGGAGCGTGGTCGAGCAGTACTTC	CASSHAGSGSVVEQYF
TRBD2	TRBV20-1	TRBJ2-4	NA	TGCAGTGCTGGGGGGGGGGTAGGAAACATTCAGTACTTC	CSAGGGVGNIQYF
NA	TRBV30	TRBJ1-2	NA	TGTGCCTGGAGCGGGGGGCAGTACTATGGCTACGCCTTC	CAWSGGQYYGYAF
NA	TRBV6-5	TRBJ1-1	NA	TGTGCCAGCAGTTACTCGACCGGGGGGCGGACTGAAGCTTTCTTT	CASSYSTGGRTEAFF
TRBD1	TRBV27	TRBJ2-2	few	TGTGCCAGCAGTTTATCTATCAGGGGGCGAACCGGGGAGCTGTTTTTT	CASSLSIRGRTGELFF
TRBD2	TRBV6-5	TRBJ2-1	many	TGTGCCAGCAGTTACTTGGGCGGGAGTATCACCAATGAGCAGTTCTTC	CASSYLGGSITNEQFF
NA	TRBV11-3	TRBJ2-5	few	TGTGCCAGCAGCTTGGTAAACCAAGAGACCCAGTACTTC	CASSLVNQETQYF
NA	TRBV27	TRBJ2-1	few	TGTGCCAGCAGTTTACTTGACGAATTCTCCTACAATGAGCAGTTCTTC	CASSLLDEFSYNEQFF
NA	TRBV6-1	TRBJ2-3	NA	TGTGCCAGCAGCTCCCGACTGGCGACCAACTGGGATACGCAGTATTTT	CASSSRLATNWDTQYF
TRBD1	TRBV19	TRBJ1-2	NA	TGTGCCAGTAGTTCTGGACAGGGACCCTATGGCTACACCTTC	CASSSGQGPYGYTF
TRBD2	TRBV6-5	TRBJ2-5	many	TGTGCCAGCAGTTACCGCCTACCGGGACTAGCAGGTCGGGAGACCCAGTACTTC	CASSYRLPGLAGRETQYF
NA	TRBV7-3	TRBJ1-5	few	TGTGCCAGCAGCTTAACGGCCCTCGGGAATCAGCCCCAGCATTTT	CASSLTALGNQPQHF
TRBD2	TRBV6-1	TRBJ2-7	once	TGTGCCAGCAGACTAGCGGCCTCCTACGAGCAGTACTTC	CASRLAASYEQYF
TRBD1	TRBV27	TRBJ2-7	few	TGTGCCAGCAGTCGCGGCCGGGGACAGGGTTACTACGAGCAGTACTTC	CASSRGRGQGYYEQYF
NA	TRBV6-1	TRBJ1-1	many	TGTGCCAGCAGTGAAATTGAGAAGACTGAAGCTTTCTTT	CASSEIEKTEAFF
TRBD2	TRBV5-1	TRBJ2-2	few	TGCGCCAGCAGCTCCCACGGAAGCGGGAGGCCCAAAGGCGGGGAGCTGTTTTTT	CASSSHGSGRPKGGELFF
NA	TRBV5-1	TRBJ2-5	NA	TGCGCCAGCAGCGAACCTAGCCGGGACGTCGCGGAGACCCAGTACTTC	CASSEPSRDVAETQYF
NA	TRBV13	TRBJ2-2	few	TGTGCCAGCAGCCTCCTGTTAATGGGTGGCACCGGGGAGCTGTTTTTT	CASSLLLMGGTGELFF
NA	TRBV7-9	TRBJ1-1	many	TGTGCCAGCAGCCCCAGAACCGACAGCGGGGCTGAAGCTTTCTTT	CASSPRTDSGAEAFF
NA	TRBV6-1	TRBJ1-4	NA	TGTGCCAGCAGACCCGCCGGGGGGAATACTAATGAAAAACTGTTTTTT	CASRPAGGNTNEKLFF
NA	TRBV11-2	TRBJ2-2	NA	TGTGCCAGCAGCTTAGACCAGGGAGCCGGGGAGCTGTTTTTT	CASSLDQGAGELFF
NA	TRBV2	TRBJ1-6	NA	TGTGCCAGCACCGAGAACGGGCTGGGATCACCCCTCCACTTT	CASTENGLGSPLHF
NA	TRBV20-1	TRBJ2-5	NA	TGCAGTGCTCCGAATGGACTCCAAGAGACCCAGTACTTC	CSAPNGLQETQYF
NA	TRBV12-3/TRBV12-4	TRBJ1-6	many	TGTGCCAGCAGTTTGCAACAGGGTAATTCACCCCTCCACTTT	CASSLQQGNSPLHF
NA	TRBV28	TRBJ2-7	NA	TGTGCCAGCAGTGAAAACCGGGGCGCCTACGAGCAGTACTTC	CASSENRGAYEQYF
NA	TRBV19	TRBJ2-7	NA	TGTGCCACTTCCCACCACTTCGCGCAGGGCTCCTACGAGCAGTACTTC	CATSHHFAQGSYEQYF
NA	TRBV13	TRBJ2-3	NA	TGTGCCAGCAGCTTACGCGGGCTGGCTACAGATACGCAGTATTTT	CASSLRGLATDTQYF
NA	TRBV2	TRBJ2-7	many	TGTGCCAGCAGTGAATTTGTAGGGTATCGGTACTTC	CASSEFVGYRYF
NA	TRBV19	TRBJ2-3	NA	TGTGCCAGTAGTATAGCCGGCGCAGATACGCAGTATTTT	CASSIAGADTQYF
TRBD1	TRBV27	TRBJ2-3	few	TGTGCCAGCAAAAGGACAGGGGTGGCAGATACGCAGTATTTT	CASKRTGVADTQYF
NA	TRBV25-1	TRBJ1-1	NA	TGTGCCAGCAGAGAGACAGGCTTGAGCACTGAAGCTTTCTTT	CASRETGLSTEAFF
TRBD1	TRBV12-3/TRBV12-4	TRBJ2-7	NA	TGTGCCAGCAGTAACAGGGGCGAGCAGTACTTC	CASSNRGEQYF
TRBD2	TRBV7-2	TRBJ2-3	NA	TGTGCCAGCAGCTTAAACTGGCTAGCGGGAGATGGATCAGATACGCAGTATTTT	CASSLNWLAGDGSDTQYF
TRBD1	TRBV19	TRBJ1-2	few	TGTGCCAGTAGGGGACAGGGGACTGGCTACACCTTC	CASRGQGTGYTF
TRBD1	TRBV6-5	TRBJ1-5	NA	TGTGCCAGCAATTACCAAGACAGGGGGCGAAGCAATCAGCCCCAGCATTTT	CASNYQDRGRSNQPQHF
NA	TRBV11-2	TRBJ2-2	NA	TGTGCCAGCAGCTTTCTCCTGATGGACACCGGGGAGCTGTTTTTT	CASSFLLMDTGELFF
NA	TRBV25-1	TRBJ1-1	NA	TGTGCCAGCAGTGAACTTTTGAACACTGAAGCTTTCTTT	CASSELLNTEAFF
TRBD2	TRBV4-1	TRBJ2-7	NA	TGCGCCAGCAGCCAAAATGAACTAGCGGGTTATCCGAGAGAGCAGTACTTC	CASSQNELAGYPREQYF
NA	TRBV20-1	TRBJ2-7	few	TGCAGTGCCAGTGGGGCGGGAAGTCTGTACGAGCAGTACTTC	CSASGAGSLYEQYF
TRBD1	TRBV20-1	TRBJ2-5	few	TGCAGTGCTGCGACAGGGGGCTCACAAGAGACCCAGTACTTC	CSAATGGSQETQYF
TRBD1	TRBV30	TRBJ1-2	NA	TGTGCCTGGAGTGTTTCAGGGGGCGGCTACACCTTC	CAWSVSGGGYTF
NA	TRBV7-9	TRBJ2-5	few	TGTGCCAGCAGCTTAGATGACGGGGAGACCCAGTACTTC	CASSLDDGETQYF
NA	TRBV27	TRBJ1-4	NA	TGTGCCAGCAGTTACGCAGGAAATAATGAAAAACTGTTTTTT	CASSYAGNNEKLFF
NA	TRBV15	TRBJ2-7	NA	TGTGCCACCAGCTTATCCCGCTCCGCCGAGCAGTACTTC	CATSLSRSAEQYF
NA	TRBV20-1	TRBJ2-5	few	TGCAGTGCTAGCGAGGATACCCGAGTCGAGACCCAGTACTTC	CSASEDTRVETQYF
NA	TRBV30	TRBJ1-6	NA	TGTGCCTGGAACACGGGCAGCGAATATTCACCCCTCCACTTT	CAWNTGSEYSPLHF
NA	TRBV29-1	TRBJ2-3	NA	TGCAGCGTGGATCGCGGCTTTAGCACAGATACGCAGTATTTT	CSVDRGFSTDTQYF
NA	TRBV10-3	TRBJ2-7	NA	TGTGCCATCACGCGGGAGCAGTACTTC	CAITREQYF
NA	TRBV10-3	TRBJ1-1	many	TGTGCCATCAGTGATTGGGGGGTGAACACTGAAGCTTTCTTT	CAISDWGVNTEAFF
NA	TRBV5-1	TRBJ2-3	few	TGCGCCAGCAGCTTGGGGGACCCCGCACAAGATACGCAGTATTTT	CASSLGDPAQDTQYF
NA	TRBV10-2	TRBJ1-6	NA	TGCGCCAGCAGCCCCGGGACATCCGGGTCACCCCTCCACTTT	CASSPGTSGSPLHF
TRBD1	TRBV20-1	TRBJ1-5	NA	TGCAGTGCTAGGGAGAACAGGGGGCTTGCGAATCAGCCCCAGCATTTT	CSARENRGLANQPQHF
NA	TRBV6-2/TRBV6-3	TRBJ2-3	NA	TGTGCCAGCAGTTACCCCCCTGGCGGAGTGAAAGATACGCAGTATTTT	CASSYPPGGVKDTQYF
TRBD1	TRBV20-1	TRBJ2-1	few	TGCAGTGCTAGACATGACAGGGGCAATGAGCAGTTCTTC	CSARHDRGNEQFF
TRBD2	TRBV9	TRBJ2-3	NA	TGTGCCAGCAGCGTCGCGCCGGGACTAGGCTTAGATACGCAGTATTTT	CASSVAPGLGLDTQYF
TRBD1	TRBV19	TRBJ2-7	NA	TGTGCCAGTAGCCCACAGGGGACGGATGAGCAGTACTTC	CASSPQGTDEQYF
TRBD2	TRBV15	TRBJ2-2	few	TGTGCCACCAGGGGAGGGGATATCGACACCGGGGAGCTGTTTTTT	CATRGGDIDTGELFF